The rows below give T cell receptor beta chains drawn from one sample of a study of early T cells in non-severe SARS-CoV-2 infection. TCRdb passed the 5' RACE reads through MiXCR, listing each CDR3 protein once. The sample consists of about 39,000 distinct CDR3 sequences, 4.5% to 7% of them appearing once. This specimen consisted of whole blood, obtained at baseline. Receptors were obtained from an adult who was a healthcare worker with PCR-confirmed SARS-CoV-2 infection or an uninfected control (not recorded which). The CDR3 runs from the conserved cysteine through the conserved F or W. The D gene is left open where the match is weak. The size entry is marked missing in some rows and otherwise reads once, few, many or a size class.

j_gene: TRBJ1-2
abundance: few
d_gene: NA
v_gene: TRBV7-2
CDR3aa: CASSFVFRGYTF
CDR3nt: TGTGCCAGCAGCTTTGTCTTCAGGGGCTACACCTTC

j_gene: TRBJ1-1
abundance: many
d_gene: TRBD1
v_gene: TRBV19
CDR3aa: CASTITGDTPEAFF
CDR3nt: TGTGCCAGTACCATTACAGGGGATACCCCTGAAGCTTTCTTT

j_gene: TRBJ1-2
abundance: many
d_gene: TRBD1
v_gene: TRBV11-2
CDR3aa: CASSPGTGGWGYTF
CDR3nt: TGTGCCAGCAGCCCCGGGACAGGGGGCTGGGGCTACACCTTC

j_gene: TRBJ2-3
abundance: many
d_gene: NA
v_gene: TRBV7-2
CDR3aa: CASSPQGTSGGTQYF
CDR3nt: TGTGCCAGCAGCCCCCAAGGGACATCGGGGGGTACGCAGTATTTT

j_gene: TRBJ2-7
abundance: many
d_gene: TRBD1
v_gene: TRBV6-1
CDR3aa: CASSPRTGNPYEQYF
CDR3nt: TGTGCCAGCAGCCCCCGGACAGGGAACCCCTACGAGCAGTACTTC

j_gene: TRBJ2-7
abundance: many
d_gene: NA
v_gene: TRBV7-2
CDR3aa: CASSLSLGAGPYEQYF
CDR3nt: TGTGCCAGCAGCTTAAGTCTGGGGGCGGGCCCGTACGAGCAGTACTTC

j_gene: TRBJ2-2
abundance: many
d_gene: TRBD2
v_gene: TRBV6-6
CDR3aa: CASTRGLAGGYTGELFF
CDR3nt: TGTGCCAGCACTAGGGGGCTAGCGGGGGGCTACACCGGGGAGCTGTTTTTT

j_gene: TRBJ2-7
abundance: many
d_gene: TRBD1
v_gene: TRBV19
CDR3aa: CASSLTGGVHEQYF
CDR3nt: TGTGCCAGTAGTTTGACAGGGGGTGTCCACGAGCAGTACTTC

j_gene: TRBJ2-1
abundance: NA
d_gene: TRBD2
v_gene: TRBV12-3/TRBV12-4
CDR3aa: CASSFSGEAPNEQFF
CDR3nt: TGTGCCAGCAGTTTTAGCGGGGAGGCCCCCAATGAGCAGTTCTTC

j_gene: TRBJ1-2
abundance: NA
d_gene: NA
v_gene: TRBV5-1
CDR3aa: CASSLAGTSGYTF
CDR3nt: TGCGCCAGCAGCTTGGCCGGGACGAGTGGCTACACCTTC

j_gene: TRBJ2-1
abundance: few
d_gene: TRBD2
v_gene: TRBV6-2/TRBV6-3
CDR3aa: CASRPWTSGGKNEQFF
CDR3nt: TGTGCCAGCAGACCCTGGACTAGCGGGGGGAAAAATGAGCAGTTCTTC

j_gene: TRBJ2-2
abundance: NA
d_gene: NA
v_gene: TRBV10-3
CDR3aa: CAISWDPRGMNTGELFF
CDR3nt: TGTGCCATCAGTTGGGACCCAAGGGGAATGAACACCGGGGAGCTGTTTTTT

j_gene: TRBJ2-1
abundance: many
d_gene: TRBD2
v_gene: TRBV12-3/TRBV12-4
CDR3aa: CASSLGLAGAHNEQFF
CDR3nt: TGTGCCAGCAGTCTGGGACTAGCGGGGGCCCACAATGAGCAGTTCTTC

j_gene: TRBJ2-7
abundance: many
d_gene: TRBD2
v_gene: TRBV5-1
CDR3aa: CASSLIPHASGSYEQYF
CDR3nt: TGCGCCAGCAGCTTGATCCCACACGCTAGCGGATCCTACGAGCAGTACTTC

j_gene: TRBJ1-5
abundance: many
d_gene: TRBD1
v_gene: TRBV10-1
CDR3aa: CASTDGQGLLYSNQPQHF
CDR3nt: TGCGCCAGCACCGATGGACAGGGACTTCTATATAGCAATCAGCCCCAGCATTTT

j_gene: TRBJ1-2
abundance: many
d_gene: TRBD1
v_gene: TRBV6-1
CDR3aa: CASTPGTGGYYGYTF
CDR3nt: TGTGCCAGCACCCCCGGGACAGGGGGGTACTATGGCTACACCTTC

j_gene: TRBJ2-3
abundance: many
d_gene: TRBD2
v_gene: TRBV6-2/TRBV6-3
CDR3aa: CASKGRGGDTQYF
CDR3nt: TGTGCCAGCAAGGGGCGGGGGGGAGATACGCAGTATTTT

j_gene: TRBJ2-1
abundance: many
d_gene: NA
v_gene: TRBV12-3/TRBV12-4
CDR3aa: CASSIGLGGPQFF
CDR3nt: TGTGCCAGCAGTATTGGACTAGGGGGCCCGCAGTTCTTC

j_gene: TRBJ2-2
abundance: many
d_gene: NA
v_gene: TRBV27
CDR3aa: CASSLKGTNTGELFF
CDR3nt: TGTGCCAGCAGTTTAAAGGGAACTAACACCGGGGAGCTGTTTTTT

j_gene: TRBJ2-5
abundance: many
d_gene: NA
v_gene: TRBV29-1
CDR3aa: CSVAGRLQETQYF
CDR3nt: TGCAGCGTCGCGGGACGCCTACAAGAGACCCAGTACTTC

j_gene: TRBJ2-1
abundance: many
d_gene: TRBD2
v_gene: TRBV4-3
CDR3aa: CASSQMGAGGLYNEQFF
CDR3nt: TGCGCCAGCAGCCAGATGGGAGCGGGGGGCCTCTACAATGAGCAGTTCTTC

j_gene: TRBJ2-5
abundance: many
d_gene: NA
v_gene: TRBV2
CDR3aa: CASSGRQVQETQYF
CDR3nt: TGTGCCAGCAGTGGACGACAGGTCCAAGAGACCCAGTACTTC

j_gene: TRBJ2-5
abundance: many
d_gene: NA
v_gene: TRBV4-2
CDR3aa: CASSQDRLGEETQYF
CDR3nt: TGTGCCAGCAGCCAAGATCGGCTGGGAGAAGAGACCCAGTACTTC

j_gene: TRBJ2-2
abundance: many
d_gene: NA
v_gene: TRBV5-5
CDR3aa: CASTLLSPGELFF
CDR3nt: TGTGCCAGCACCCTCCTCTCCCCCGGGGAGCTGTTTTTT

j_gene: TRBJ2-1
abundance: many
d_gene: TRBD2
v_gene: TRBV27
CDR3aa: CASSSPPGGRVRNEQFF
CDR3nt: TGTGCCAGCAGTTCACCCCCGGGCGGGAGGGTAAGGAATGAGCAGTTCTTC

j_gene: TRBJ2-1
abundance: many
d_gene: TRBD2
v_gene: TRBV20-1
CDR3aa: CSARVGIGREALYNEQFF
CDR3nt: TGCAGTGCTAGAGTGGGAATCGGGAGGGAGGCACTCTACAATGAGCAGTTCTTC

j_gene: TRBJ2-4
abundance: NA
d_gene: NA
v_gene: TRBV19
CDR3aa: CASSGPPPAKNIQYF
CDR3nt: TGTGCCAGTAGCGGGCCACCCCCTGCCAAAAACATTCAGTACTTC

j_gene: TRBJ1-5
abundance: many
d_gene: NA
v_gene: TRBV7-8
CDR3aa: CASSFEENQPQHF
CDR3nt: TGTGCCAGCAGCTTCGAAGAGAATCAGCCCCAGCATTTT

j_gene: TRBJ2-5
abundance: many
d_gene: NA
v_gene: TRBV12-3/TRBV12-4
CDR3aa: CASTDPNMGNQETQYF
CDR3nt: TGTGCCAGCACCGATCCTAATATGGGTAACCAAGAGACCCAGTACTTC

j_gene: TRBJ2-1
abundance: many
d_gene: NA
v_gene: TRBV6-6
CDR3aa: CASSYRDGVNEQFF
CDR3nt: TGTGCCAGCAGTTACCGTGACGGAGTAAATGAGCAGTTCTTC

j_gene: TRBJ2-3
abundance: NA
d_gene: TRBD2
v_gene: TRBV7-3
CDR3aa: CASSFLAGTSTDTQYF
CDR3nt: TGTGCCAGCAGCTTCCTAGCGGGCACTAGCACAGATACGCAGTATTTT

j_gene: TRBJ1-6
abundance: NA
d_gene: NA
v_gene: TRBV12-3/TRBV12-4
CDR3aa: CASSPGTLNSPLHF
CDR3nt: TGTGCCAGCAGCCCCGGGACTCTTAATTCACCCCTCCACTTT

j_gene: TRBJ1-2
abundance: many
d_gene: TRBD1
v_gene: TRBV4-2
CDR3aa: CASSQAQGAFYGYTF
CDR3nt: TGTGCCAGCAGCCAGGCACAGGGGGCTTTCTATGGCTACACCTTC

j_gene: TRBJ2-7
abundance: many
d_gene: TRBD1
v_gene: TRBV4-3
CDR3aa: CASSPWTGAYEQYF
CDR3nt: TGCGCCAGCAGCCCGTGGACAGGAGCTTACGAGCAGTACTTC

j_gene: TRBJ1-3
abundance: many
d_gene: NA
v_gene: TRBV4-1
CDR3aa: CASSQGWTRRGRSGNTIYF
CDR3nt: TGCGCCAGCAGCCAAGGTTGGACCCGAAGGGGACGCTCTGGAAACACCATATATTTT

j_gene: TRBJ2-1
abundance: NA
d_gene: NA
v_gene: TRBV7-2
CDR3aa: CASSLAAGANEQFF
CDR3nt: TGTGCCAGCAGCTTAGCGGCGGGGGCAAATGAGCAGTTCTTC

j_gene: TRBJ1-4
abundance: few
d_gene: NA
v_gene: TRBV12-3/TRBV12-4
CDR3aa: CASSLVRGQDEKLFF
CDR3nt: TGTGCCAGCAGTTTAGTTCGCGGGCAGGATGAAAAACTGTTTTTT

j_gene: TRBJ1-1
abundance: few
d_gene: TRBD1
v_gene: TRBV28
CDR3aa: CASRDRRTEAFF
CDR3nt: TGTGCCAGCAGGGACAGGCGCACTGAAGCTTTCTTT

j_gene: TRBJ2-3
abundance: many
d_gene: NA
v_gene: TRBV5-1
CDR3aa: CASTPGGASTDTQYF
CDR3nt: TGCGCCAGCACCCCTGGGGGTGCGAGCACAGATACGCAGTATTTT

j_gene: TRBJ1-1
abundance: many
d_gene: NA
v_gene: TRBV6-2/TRBV6-3
CDR3aa: CASISRDGMNTEAFF
CDR3nt: TGTGCCAGCATTTCCCGGGACGGGATGAACACTGAAGCTTTCTTT

j_gene: TRBJ2-1
abundance: few
d_gene: NA
v_gene: TRBV11-2
CDR3aa: CASSYGLYNEQFF
CDR3nt: TGTGCCAGCAGTTATGGTTTGTACAATGAGCAGTTCTTC